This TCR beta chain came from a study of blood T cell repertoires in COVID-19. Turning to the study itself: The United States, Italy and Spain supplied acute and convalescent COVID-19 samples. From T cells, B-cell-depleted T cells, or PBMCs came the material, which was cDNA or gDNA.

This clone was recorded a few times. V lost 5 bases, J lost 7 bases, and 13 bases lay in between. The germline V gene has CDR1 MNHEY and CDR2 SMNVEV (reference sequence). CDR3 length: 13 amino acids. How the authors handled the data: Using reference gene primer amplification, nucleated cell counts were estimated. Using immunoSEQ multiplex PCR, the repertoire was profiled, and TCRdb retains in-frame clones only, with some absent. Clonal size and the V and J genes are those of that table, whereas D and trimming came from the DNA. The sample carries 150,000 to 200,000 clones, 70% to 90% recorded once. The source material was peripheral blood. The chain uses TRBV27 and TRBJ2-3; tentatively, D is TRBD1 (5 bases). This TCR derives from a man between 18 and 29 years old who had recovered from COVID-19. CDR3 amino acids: CASSPPGPYTQYF. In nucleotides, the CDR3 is TGTGCCAGCAGTCCCCCAGGGCCTTATACGCAGTATTTT.